The following is a T cell receptor (beta chain) sequence with its context. Its antigen is still unknown. Germline lookup yields CDR1 MGHRA and CDR2 YSYEKL. The CDR3 is 14 residues long. Trimming took off 1 base at V and 3 bases at J, with 7 bases between the two ends. The entry originates in a study of human T cells and chemical hapten exposure. Study overall: Patients, a majority of them female, were diagnosed with alopecia areata, totalis or universalis.

Individual cDNA molecules (in the library) carried attached unique molecular identifiers. Each CDR3 protein gets one entry after TCRdb re-called the RACE reads with MiXCR. The repertoire holds 370,000 or so distinct CDR3 sequences, with 4.8% as singletons. Study results and caveats: TCRs exceeding 1 in 1000 frequency stayed unchanged with DPC sensitization.

The time point here: patch test 1, 2 weeks after DPC sensitization. Indicated treatment: therapeutic diphenylcyclopropenone sensitization with weekly scalp DPC. Every donor had alopecia and was 18 to 70 years old; all were suitable for DPC. The sample was whole blood, taken in connection with sensitization to the hapten diphenylcyclopropenone (DPC). The chain recombines TRBV4-1 with TRBJ2-4; no firm D call. The receptor was derived from a woman aged 45-59 years with alopecia areata. Some clones in this sample may be carry-over from other donors' samples. The CDR3 nucleotides read TGCGCCAGCAGCCAAGGGCTGGACAAAAACATTCAGTACTTC. Residues: CASSQGLDKNIQYF.